A single sample gave rise to the 3 T cell receptor beta chains below, sequenced in a study of cytomegalovirus exposure and HLA in healthy donors. This PCR relied on a set of 60 Vbeta primers and 13 Jbeta primers. Method: immunoSEQ multiplex PCR; TCRdb's copy keeps in-frame clones and lacks some. The table includes under 250,000 clones, around 79% detected once. The sample comprised PBMCs. Source of these receptors: a male donor in good health and CMV-seronegative.

V is TRBV16 and J is TRBJ1-2; no reliable D call. Trimming took off 4 bases at V and 4 bases at J, with 7 bases between the two ends. CDR3 size: 12 residues. Germline CDR1 is KGHSY and CDR2 is FQNENV. The CDR3, as DNA: TGTGCCAGCAGCCCTCAAGCCTATGGCTACACCTTC. Its translation: CASSPQAYGYTF.

This chain links TRBV5-6 with TRBJ2-5, with TRBD1 as a possible D gene (5 bases). The end of the DNA aligns better with TRBJ2-7, so the J call may be wrong. The CDR3 totals 13 residues. Germline lookup yields CDR1 SGHDT and CDR2 YYEEEE. In nucleotides, the CDR3 is TGTGCCAGCAGCTTCCAGGGTCCCTACGAGCAGTACTTC. Its protein product is CASSFQGPYEQYF.

The genes are TRBV6-1 and TRBJ1-1; D possibly corresponds to TRBD1 (5 bases). CDR1 is MNHNS, CDR2 SASEGT, per germline. V lost 4 bases and J lost 0, with 12 bases in between. This CDR3 spans 15 amino acids. CDR3 nucleotides: TGTGCCAGCAGTGTGACAGCAAACATGAACACTGAAGCTTTCTTT. This gives the protein CASSVTANMNTEAFF.